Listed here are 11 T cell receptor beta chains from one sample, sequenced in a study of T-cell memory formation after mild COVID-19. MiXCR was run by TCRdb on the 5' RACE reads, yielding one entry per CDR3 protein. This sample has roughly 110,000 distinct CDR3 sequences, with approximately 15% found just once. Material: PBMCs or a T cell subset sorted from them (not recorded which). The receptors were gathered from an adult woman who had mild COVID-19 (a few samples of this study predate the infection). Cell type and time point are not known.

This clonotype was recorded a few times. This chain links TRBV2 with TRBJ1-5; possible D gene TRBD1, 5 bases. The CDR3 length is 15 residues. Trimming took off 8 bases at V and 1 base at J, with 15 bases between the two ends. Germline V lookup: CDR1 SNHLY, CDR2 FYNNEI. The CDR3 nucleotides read TGTGCCAGCGGGACGTTGACGGGCAGCAATCAGCCCCAGCATTTT. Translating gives CASGTLTGSNQPQHF.

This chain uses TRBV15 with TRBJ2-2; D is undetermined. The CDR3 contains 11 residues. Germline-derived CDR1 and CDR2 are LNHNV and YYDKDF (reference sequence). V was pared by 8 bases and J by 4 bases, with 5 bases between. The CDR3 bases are TGTGCCACCGGCTCCACCGGGGAGCTGTTTTTT. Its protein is CATGSTGELFF.

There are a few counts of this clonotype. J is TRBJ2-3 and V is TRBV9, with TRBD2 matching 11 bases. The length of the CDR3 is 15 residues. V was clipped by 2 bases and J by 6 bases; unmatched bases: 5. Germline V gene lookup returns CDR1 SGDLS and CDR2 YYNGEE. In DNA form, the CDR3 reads TGTGCCAGCAGCGTCGGCCTAGCGGGAGGTGATACGCAGTATTTT. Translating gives CASSVGLAGGDTQYF.

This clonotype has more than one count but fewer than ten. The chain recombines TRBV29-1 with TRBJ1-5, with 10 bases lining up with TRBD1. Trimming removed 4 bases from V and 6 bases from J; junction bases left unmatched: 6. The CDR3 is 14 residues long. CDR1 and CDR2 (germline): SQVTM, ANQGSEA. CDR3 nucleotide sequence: TGCAGCGTTGGACAGGGGGCAGAGAGTCAGCCCCAGCATTTT. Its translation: CSVGQGAESQPQHF.

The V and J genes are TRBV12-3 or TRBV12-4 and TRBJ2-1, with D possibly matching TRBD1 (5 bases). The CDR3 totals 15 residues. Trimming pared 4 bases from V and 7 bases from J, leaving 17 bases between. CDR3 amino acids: CASSSLSWGGNEQFF. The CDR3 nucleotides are TGTGCCAGCAGTTCCCTTAGCTGGGGCGGAAATGAGCAGTTCTTC.

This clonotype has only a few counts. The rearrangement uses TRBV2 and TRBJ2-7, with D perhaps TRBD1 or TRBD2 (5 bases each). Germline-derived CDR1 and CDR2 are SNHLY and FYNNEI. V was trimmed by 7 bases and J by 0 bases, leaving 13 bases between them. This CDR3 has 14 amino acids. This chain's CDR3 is CASTLGTYSYEQYF. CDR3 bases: TGTGCCAGCACTTTAGGGACGTACTCCTACGAGCAGTACTTC. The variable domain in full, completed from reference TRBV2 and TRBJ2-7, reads EPEVTQTPSHQVTQMGQEVILRCVPISNHLYFYWYRQILGQKVEFLVSFYNNEISEKSEIFDDQFSVERPDGSNFTLKIRSTKLEDSAMYFCASTLGTYSYEQYFGPGTRLTVT.

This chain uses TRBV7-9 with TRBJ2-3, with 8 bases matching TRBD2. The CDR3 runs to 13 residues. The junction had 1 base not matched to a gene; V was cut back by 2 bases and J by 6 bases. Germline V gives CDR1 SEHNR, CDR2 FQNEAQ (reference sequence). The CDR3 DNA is TGTGCCAGCAGCTTACGCGGGGGGGATACGCAGTATTTT. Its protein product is CASSLRGGDTQYF.

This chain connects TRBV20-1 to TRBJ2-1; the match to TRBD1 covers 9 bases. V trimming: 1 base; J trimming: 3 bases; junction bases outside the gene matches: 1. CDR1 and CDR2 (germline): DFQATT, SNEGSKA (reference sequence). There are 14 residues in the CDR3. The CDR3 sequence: CSARGTGDYNEQFF. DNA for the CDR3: TGCAGTGCTAGAGGGACAGGGGACTACAATGAGCAGTTCTTC.

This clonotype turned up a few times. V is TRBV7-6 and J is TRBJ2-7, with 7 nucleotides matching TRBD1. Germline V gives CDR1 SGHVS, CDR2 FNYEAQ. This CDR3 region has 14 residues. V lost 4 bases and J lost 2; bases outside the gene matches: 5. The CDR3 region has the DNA TGTGCCAGCAGCTCTTCGACAGGGACCTACGAGCAGTACTTC. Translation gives CASSSSTGTYEQYF.

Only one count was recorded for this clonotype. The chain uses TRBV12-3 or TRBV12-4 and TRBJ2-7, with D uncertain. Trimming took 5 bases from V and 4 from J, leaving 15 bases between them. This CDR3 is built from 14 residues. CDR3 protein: CASSPVGLGYEQYF. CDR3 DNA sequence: TGTGCCAGCAGTCCCGTGGGATTGGGGTACGAGCAGTACTTC.

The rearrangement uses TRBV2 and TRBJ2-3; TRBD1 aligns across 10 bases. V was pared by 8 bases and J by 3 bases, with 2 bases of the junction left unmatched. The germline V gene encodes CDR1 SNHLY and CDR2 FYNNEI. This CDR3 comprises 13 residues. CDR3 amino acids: CASPDRGTDTQYF. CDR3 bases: TGTGCCAGCCCGGACAGGGGGACAGATACGCAGTATTTT.